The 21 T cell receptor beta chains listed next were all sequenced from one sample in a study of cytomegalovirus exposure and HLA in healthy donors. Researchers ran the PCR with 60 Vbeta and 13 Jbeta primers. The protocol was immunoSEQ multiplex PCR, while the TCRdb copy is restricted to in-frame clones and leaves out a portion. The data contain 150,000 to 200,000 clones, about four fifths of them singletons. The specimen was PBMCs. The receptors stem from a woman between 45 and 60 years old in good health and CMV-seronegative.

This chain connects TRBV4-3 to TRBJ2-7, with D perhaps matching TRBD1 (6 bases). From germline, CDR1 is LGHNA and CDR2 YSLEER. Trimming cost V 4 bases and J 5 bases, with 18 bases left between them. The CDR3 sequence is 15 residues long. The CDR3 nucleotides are TGCGCCAGCAGCCTCCTTACAGGGCCAGGAAACGAGCAGTACTTC. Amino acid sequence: CASSLLTGPGNEQYF.

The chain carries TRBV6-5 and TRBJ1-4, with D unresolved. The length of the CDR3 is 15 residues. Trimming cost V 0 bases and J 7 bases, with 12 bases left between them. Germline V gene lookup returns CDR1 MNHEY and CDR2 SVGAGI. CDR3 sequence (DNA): TGTGCCAGCAGTTACTCGGGAGGGTTAGTTGAAAAACTGTTTTTT. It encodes CASSYSGGLVEKLFF.

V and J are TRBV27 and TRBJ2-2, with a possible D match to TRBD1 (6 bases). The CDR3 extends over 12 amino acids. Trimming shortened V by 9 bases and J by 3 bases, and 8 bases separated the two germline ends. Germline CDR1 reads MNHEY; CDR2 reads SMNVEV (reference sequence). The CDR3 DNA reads TGTGCCAGTACAGGGTACACCGGGGAGCTGTTTTTT. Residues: CASTGYTGELFF.

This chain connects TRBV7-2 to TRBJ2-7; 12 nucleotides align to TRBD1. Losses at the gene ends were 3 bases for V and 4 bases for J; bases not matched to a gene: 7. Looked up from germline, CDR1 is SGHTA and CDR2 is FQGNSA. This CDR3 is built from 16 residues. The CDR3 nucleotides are TGTGCCAGCAGCTTGGAGGGGACAGGGGGCAGATACGAGCAGTACTTC. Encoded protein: CASSLEGTGGRYEQYF.

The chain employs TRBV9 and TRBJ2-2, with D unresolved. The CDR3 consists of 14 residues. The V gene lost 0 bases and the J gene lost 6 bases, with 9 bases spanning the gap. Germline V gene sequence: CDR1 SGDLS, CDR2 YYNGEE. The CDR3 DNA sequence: TGTGCCAGCAGCGTAGATTTAGTATCCGGGGAGCTGTTTTTT. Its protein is CASSVDLVSGELFF.

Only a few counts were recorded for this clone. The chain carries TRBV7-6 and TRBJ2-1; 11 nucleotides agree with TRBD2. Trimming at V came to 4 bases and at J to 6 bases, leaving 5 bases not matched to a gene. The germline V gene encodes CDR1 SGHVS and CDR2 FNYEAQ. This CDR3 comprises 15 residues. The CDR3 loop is CASSSLAGGRNEQFF. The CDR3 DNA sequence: TGTGCCAGCAGCTCCCTAGCGGGGGGACGCAATGAGCAGTTCTTC. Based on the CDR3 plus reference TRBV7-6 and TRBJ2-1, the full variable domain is GAGVSQSPRYKVTKRGQDVALRCDPISGHVSLYWYRQALGQGPEFLTYFNYEAQQDKSGLPNDRFSAERPEGSISTLTIQRTEQRDSAMYRCASSSLAGGRNEQFFGPGTRLTVL.

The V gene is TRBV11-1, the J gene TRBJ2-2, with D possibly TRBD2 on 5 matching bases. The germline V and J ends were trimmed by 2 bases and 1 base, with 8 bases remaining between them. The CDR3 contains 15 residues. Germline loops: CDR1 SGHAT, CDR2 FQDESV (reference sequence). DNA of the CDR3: TGTGCCAGCAGCTTATTTGAGGGGAACACCGGGGAGCTGTTTTTT. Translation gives CASSLFEGNTGELFF. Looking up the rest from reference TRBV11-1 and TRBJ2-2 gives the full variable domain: EAEVAQSPRYKITEKSQAVAFWCDPISGHATLYWYRQILGQGPELLVQFQDESVVDDSQLPKDRFSAERLKGVDSTLKIQPAELGDSAMYLCASSLFEGNTGELFFGEGSRLTVL.

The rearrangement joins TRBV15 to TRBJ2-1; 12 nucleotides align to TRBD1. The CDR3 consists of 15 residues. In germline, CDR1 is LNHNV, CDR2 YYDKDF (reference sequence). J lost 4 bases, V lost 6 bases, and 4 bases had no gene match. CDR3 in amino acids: CATRRDRGQYNEQFF. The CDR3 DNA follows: TGTGCCACCAGAAGGGACAGGGGGCAATACAATGAGCAGTTCTTC. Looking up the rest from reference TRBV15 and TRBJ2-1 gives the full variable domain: DAMVIQNPRYQVTQFGKPVTLSCSQTLNHNVMYWYQQKSSQAPKLLFHYYDKDFNNEADTPDNFQSRRPNTSFCFLDIRSPGLGDTAMYLCATRRDRGQYNEQFFGPGTRLTVL.

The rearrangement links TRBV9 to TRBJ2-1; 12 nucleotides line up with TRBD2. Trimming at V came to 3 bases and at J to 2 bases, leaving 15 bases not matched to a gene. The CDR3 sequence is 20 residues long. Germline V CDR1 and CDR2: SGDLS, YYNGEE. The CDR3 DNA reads TGTGCCAGCAGCGGGCAACGCGTCGGAGGACTAGCGGGAACCTACAATGAGCAGTTCTTC. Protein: CASSGQRVGGLAGTYNEQFF. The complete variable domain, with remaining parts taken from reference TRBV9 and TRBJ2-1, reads DSGVTQTPKHLITATGQRVTLRCSPRSGDLSVYWYQQSLDQGLQFLIQYYNGEERAKGNILERFSAQQFPDLHSELNLSSLELGDSALYFCASSGQRVGGLAGTYNEQFFGPGTRLTVL.

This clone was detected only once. CDR3 sequence: CASSLVGSTGELFF. CDR3 DNA: TGTGCCAGCAGCTTAGTTGGGAGCACCGGGGAGCTGTTTTTT. The genes are TRBV11-3 and TRBJ2-2, with D possibly matching TRBD2 (5 bases). Trimming left V 1 base short and J 4 bases short, with 7 bases between. Germline V gene data show CDR1 as SGHNT and CDR2 as YENEEA. This CDR3 region has 14 residues.

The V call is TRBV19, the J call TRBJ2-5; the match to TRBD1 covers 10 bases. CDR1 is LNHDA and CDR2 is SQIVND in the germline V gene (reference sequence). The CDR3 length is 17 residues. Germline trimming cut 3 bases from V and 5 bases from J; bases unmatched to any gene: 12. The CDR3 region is CASSINRDRGRLETQYF. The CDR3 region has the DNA TGTGCCAGTAGTATTAACCGGGACAGGGGTAGGCTGGAGACCCAGTACTTC.

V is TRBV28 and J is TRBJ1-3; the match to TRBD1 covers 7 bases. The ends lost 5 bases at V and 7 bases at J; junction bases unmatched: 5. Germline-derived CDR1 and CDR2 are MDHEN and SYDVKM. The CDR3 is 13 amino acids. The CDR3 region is CASSRGQRNTIYF. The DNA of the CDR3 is TGTGCCAGCAGTCGGGGACAGCGGAACACCATATATTTT.

CDR3 in amino acids: CASTTPPGELFF. The CDR3 DNA reads TGTGCCTCGACTACCCCACCCGGGGAGCTGTTTTTT. The chain has TRBV28 and TRBJ2-2; D might be TRBD2 (5 bases). The CDR3 is 12 amino acids. Trimming shortened V by 11 bases and J by 6 bases, and 13 bases separated the two germline ends. The germline gives CDR1 MDHEN, CDR2 SYDVKM.

CDR3 protein: CASSESRDNYGYTF. The CDR3 coding sequence is TGTGCCAGCTCAGAATCCAGGGATAACTATGGCTACACCTTC. The J gene is TRBJ1-2, the V gene TRBV18; TRBD1 is a possible D gene (5 bases). The CDR3 sequence is 14 residues long. Germline assignment: CDR1 KGHSH and CDR2 LQKENI. The V end lost 5 bases, the J end lost 1 base, and 11 bases lay between the germline ends.

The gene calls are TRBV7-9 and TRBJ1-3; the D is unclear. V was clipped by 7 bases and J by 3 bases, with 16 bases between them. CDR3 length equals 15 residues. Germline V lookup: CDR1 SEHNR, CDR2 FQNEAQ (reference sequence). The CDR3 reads CASNPSAGYGNTIYF. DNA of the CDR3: TGTGCCAGCAACCCATCGGCAGGCTATGGAAACACCATATATTTT.

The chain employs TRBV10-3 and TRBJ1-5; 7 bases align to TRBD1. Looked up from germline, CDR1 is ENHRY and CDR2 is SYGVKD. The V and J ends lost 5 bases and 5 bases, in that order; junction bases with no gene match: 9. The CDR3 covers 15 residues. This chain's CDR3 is CAISRGGQIDQPQHF. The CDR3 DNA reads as TGTGCCATCAGTCGGGGGGGACAGATCGATCAGCCCCAGCATTTT.

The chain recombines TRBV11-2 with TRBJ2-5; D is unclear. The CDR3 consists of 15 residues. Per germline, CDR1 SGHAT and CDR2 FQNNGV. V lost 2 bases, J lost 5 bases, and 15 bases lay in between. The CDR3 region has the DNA TGTGCCAGCAGCTTAAGAACCCAATCCCGGGAGACCCAGTACTTC. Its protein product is CASSLRTQSRETQYF.

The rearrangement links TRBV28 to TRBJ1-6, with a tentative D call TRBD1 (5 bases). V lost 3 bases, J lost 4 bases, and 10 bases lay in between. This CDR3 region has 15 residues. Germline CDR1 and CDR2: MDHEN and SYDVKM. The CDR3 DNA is TGTGCCAGCAGTTTCCGGGGGAGATATAATTCACCCCTCCACTTT. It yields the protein CASSFRGRYNSPLHF. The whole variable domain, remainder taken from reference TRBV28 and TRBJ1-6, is DVKVTQSSRYLVKRTGEKVFLECVQDMDHENMFWYRQDPGLGLRLIYFSYDVKMKEKGDIPEGYSVSREKKERFSLILESASTNQTSMYLCASSFRGRYNSPLHFGNGTRLTVT.

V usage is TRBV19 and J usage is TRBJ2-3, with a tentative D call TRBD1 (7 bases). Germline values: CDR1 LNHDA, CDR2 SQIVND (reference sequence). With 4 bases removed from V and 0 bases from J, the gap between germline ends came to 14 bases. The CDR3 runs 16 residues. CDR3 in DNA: TGTGCCAGTAGTAGGAGGGGGCCCACCAGCACAGATACGCAGTATTTT. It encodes CASSRRGPTSTDTQYF. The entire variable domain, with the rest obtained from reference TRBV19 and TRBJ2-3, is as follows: DGGITQSPKYLFRKEGQNVTLSCEQNLNHDAMYWYRQDPGQGLRLIYYSQIVNDFQKGDIAEGYSVSREKKESFPLTVTSAQKNPTAFYLCASSRRGPTSTDTQYFGPGTRLTVL.

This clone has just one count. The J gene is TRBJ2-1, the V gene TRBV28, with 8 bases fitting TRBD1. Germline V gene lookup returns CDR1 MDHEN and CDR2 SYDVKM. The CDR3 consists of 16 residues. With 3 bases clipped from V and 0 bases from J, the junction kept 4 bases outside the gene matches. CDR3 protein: CASSFQGAHSYNEQFF. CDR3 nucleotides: TGTGCCAGCAGTTTCCAGGGGGCCCACTCCTACAATGAGCAGTTCTTC.

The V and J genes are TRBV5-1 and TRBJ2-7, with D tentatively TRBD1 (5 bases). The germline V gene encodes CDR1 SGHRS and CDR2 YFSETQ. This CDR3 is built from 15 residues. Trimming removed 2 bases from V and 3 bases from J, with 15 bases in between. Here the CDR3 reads CASSFSSTDFYEQYF. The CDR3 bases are TGCGCCAGCAGCTTCTCTTCGACAGATTTCTACGAGCAGTACTTC.